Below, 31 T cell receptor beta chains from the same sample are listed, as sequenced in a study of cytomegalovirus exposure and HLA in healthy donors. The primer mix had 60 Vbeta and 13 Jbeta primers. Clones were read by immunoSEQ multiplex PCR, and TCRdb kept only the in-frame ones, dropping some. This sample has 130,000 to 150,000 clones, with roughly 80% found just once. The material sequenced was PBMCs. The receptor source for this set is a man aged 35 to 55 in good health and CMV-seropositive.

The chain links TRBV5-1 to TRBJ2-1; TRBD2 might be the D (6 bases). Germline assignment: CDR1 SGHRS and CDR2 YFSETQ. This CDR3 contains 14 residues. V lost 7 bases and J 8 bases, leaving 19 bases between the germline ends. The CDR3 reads CASARTLAGDEQFF. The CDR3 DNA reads TGCGCCAGCGCCCGAACACTAGCCGGCGATGAGCAGTTCTTC.

The CDR3 nucleotides are TGTGCCTCCAGAGGGACAGGGGGACGCGAAAAACTGTTTTTT. Translating gives CASRGTGGREKLFF. The chain couples TRBV28 to TRBJ1-4; 11 nucleotides agree with TRBD1. V dropped 11 bases and J dropped 8; count of bases not matched to a gene: 10. Germline CDR1 MDHEN, CDR2 SYDVKM. The CDR3 has 14 residues.

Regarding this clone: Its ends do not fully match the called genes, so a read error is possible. For the CDR3, the DNA is TGTGCCAGCATCCCCGGGGGACGTCGCACAGATACGCAGTGTTTT. This translates into CASIPGGRRTDTQCF. The chain combines TRBV7-2 with TRBJ2-3; TRBD2 might be the D (6 bases). CDR1 is SGHTA and CDR2 is FQGNSA in the germline V gene. The CDR3 loop spans 15 amino acids.

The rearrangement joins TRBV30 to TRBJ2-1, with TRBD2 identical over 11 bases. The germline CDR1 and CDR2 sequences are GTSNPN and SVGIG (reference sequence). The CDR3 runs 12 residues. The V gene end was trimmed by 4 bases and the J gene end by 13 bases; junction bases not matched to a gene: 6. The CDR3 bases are TGTGCCTGGACCCAGACTAGCGGGACCCAGTTCTTC. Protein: CAWTQTSGTQFF.

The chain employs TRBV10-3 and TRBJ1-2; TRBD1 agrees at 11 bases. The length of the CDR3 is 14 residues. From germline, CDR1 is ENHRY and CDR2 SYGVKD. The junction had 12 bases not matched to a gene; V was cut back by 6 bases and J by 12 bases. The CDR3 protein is CAIRESGTGGIDTF. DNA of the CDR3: TGTGCCATCAGAGAATCCGGGACAGGGGGAATTGACACCTTC.

The CDR3 loop reads CSVVRRENPYEQYF. In DNA form, the CDR3 reads TGCAGCGTTGTAAGGAGGGAAAACCCCTACGAGCAGTACTTC. The chain combines TRBV29-1 with TRBJ2-7, with a weak D call TRBD2 (6 bases). CDR3 size: 14 residues. Germline-derived CDR1 and CDR2 are SQVTM and ANQGSEA. Trimming removed 4 bases from V and 2 bases from J, with 15 bases in between.

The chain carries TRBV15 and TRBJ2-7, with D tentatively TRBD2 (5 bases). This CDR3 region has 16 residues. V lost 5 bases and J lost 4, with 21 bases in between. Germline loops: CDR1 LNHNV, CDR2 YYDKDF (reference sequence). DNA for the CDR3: TGTGCCACCAGCGGCCACGTGGACTCACCGACGTACGAGCAGTACTTC. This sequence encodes CATSGHVDSPTYEQYF.

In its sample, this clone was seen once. The CDR3 nucleotides read TGTGCCACCAGCCGTCCCGGGACTAGCGGGGGATTACTGGGGGAGCAGTTCTTC. Translating gives CATSRPGTSGGLLGEQFF. This chain uses TRBV15 with TRBJ2-1; 14 bases map to TRBD2. With 5 bases clipped from V and 10 bases from J, the junction kept 16 bases outside the gene matches. The germline gives CDR1 LNHNV, CDR2 YYDKDF (reference sequence). CDR3 length: 18 amino acids.

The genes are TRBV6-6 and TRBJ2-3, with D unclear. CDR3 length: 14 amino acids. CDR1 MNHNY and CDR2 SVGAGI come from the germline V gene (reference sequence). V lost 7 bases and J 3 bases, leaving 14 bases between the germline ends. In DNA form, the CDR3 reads TGTGCCAGCACTCTAGGCTCTCGGACAGATACGCAGTATTTT. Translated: CASTLGSRTDTQYF.

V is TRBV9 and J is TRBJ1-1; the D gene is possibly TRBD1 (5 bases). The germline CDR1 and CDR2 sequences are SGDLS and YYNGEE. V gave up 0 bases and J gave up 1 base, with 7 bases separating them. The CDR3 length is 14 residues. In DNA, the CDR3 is TGTGCCAGCAGCGTAGGACAGACGAACACTGAAGCTTTCTTT. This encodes CASSVGQTNTEAFF.

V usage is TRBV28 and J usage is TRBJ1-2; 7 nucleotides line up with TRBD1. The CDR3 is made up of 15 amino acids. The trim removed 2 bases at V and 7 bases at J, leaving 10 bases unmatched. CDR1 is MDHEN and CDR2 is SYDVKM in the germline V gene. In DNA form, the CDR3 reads TGTGCCAGCAGTTTAGAAGGGTCAGGGGGTGGTGGCTACACCTTC. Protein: CASSLEGSGGGGYTF.

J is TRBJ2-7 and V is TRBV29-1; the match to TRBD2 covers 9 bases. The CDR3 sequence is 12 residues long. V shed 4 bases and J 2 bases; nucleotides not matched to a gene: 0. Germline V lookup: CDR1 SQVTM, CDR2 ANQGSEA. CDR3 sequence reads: CSVASGAYEQYF. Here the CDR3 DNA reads TGCAGCGTTGCTAGCGGGGCCTACGAGCAGTACTTC.

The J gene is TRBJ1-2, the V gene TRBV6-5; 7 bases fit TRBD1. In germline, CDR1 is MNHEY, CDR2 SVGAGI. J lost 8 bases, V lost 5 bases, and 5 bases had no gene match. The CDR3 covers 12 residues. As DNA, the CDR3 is TGTGCCAGCAGTCAGACAGGGAAGGGCTACACCTTC. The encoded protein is CASSQTGKGYTF.

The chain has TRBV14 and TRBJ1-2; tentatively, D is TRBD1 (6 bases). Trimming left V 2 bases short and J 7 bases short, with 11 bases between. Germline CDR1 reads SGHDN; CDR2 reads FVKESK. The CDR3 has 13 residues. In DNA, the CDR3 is TGTGCCAGCAGCCAAAGAGGACAGCCTGGCTACACCTTC. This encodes CASSQRGQPGYTF.

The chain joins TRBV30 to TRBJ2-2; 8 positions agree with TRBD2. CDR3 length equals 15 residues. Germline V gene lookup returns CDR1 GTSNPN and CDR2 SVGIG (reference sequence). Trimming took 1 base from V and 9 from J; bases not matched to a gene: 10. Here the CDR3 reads CAWSETSGGQWELFF. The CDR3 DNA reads TGTGCCTGGAGTGAAACTAGCGGAGGACAATGGGAGCTGTTTTTT.

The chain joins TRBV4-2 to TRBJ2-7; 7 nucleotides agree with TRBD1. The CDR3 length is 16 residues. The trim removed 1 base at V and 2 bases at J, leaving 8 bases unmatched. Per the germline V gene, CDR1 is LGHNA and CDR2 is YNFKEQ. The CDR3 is CASSQARGQLPYEQYF. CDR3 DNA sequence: TGTGCCAGCAGCCAAGCCAGGGGACAGTTACCCTACGAGCAGTACTTC.

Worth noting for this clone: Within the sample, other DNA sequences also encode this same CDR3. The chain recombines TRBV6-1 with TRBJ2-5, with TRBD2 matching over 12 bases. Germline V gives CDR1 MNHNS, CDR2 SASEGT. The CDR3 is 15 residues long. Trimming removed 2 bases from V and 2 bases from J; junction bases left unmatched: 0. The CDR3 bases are TGTGCCAGCAGTGAACTAGCGGGAGGGCAAGAGACCCAGTACTTC. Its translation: CASSELAGGQETQYF.

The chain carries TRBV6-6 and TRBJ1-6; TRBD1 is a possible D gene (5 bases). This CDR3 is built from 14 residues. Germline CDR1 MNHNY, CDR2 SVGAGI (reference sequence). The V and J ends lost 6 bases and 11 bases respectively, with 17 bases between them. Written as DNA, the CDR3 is TGTGCCAGCAGCCCCTCGGGGGACCGCGCACCCCTCCACTTT. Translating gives CASSPSGDRAPLHF.

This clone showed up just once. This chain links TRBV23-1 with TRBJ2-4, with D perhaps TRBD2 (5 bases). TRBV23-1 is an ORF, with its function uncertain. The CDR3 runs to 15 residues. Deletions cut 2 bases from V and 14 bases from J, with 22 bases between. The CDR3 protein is CASSQSGPPKRAEYF. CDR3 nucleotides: TGCGCCAGCAGTCAAAGCGGCCCCCCCAAACGGGCGGAGTACTTC.

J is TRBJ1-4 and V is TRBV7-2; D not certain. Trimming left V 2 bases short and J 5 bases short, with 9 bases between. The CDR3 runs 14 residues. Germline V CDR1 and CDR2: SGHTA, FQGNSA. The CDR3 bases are TGTGCCAGCAGCTTAAAAACCGCGAATGAAAAACTGTTTTTT. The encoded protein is CASSLKTANEKLFF.

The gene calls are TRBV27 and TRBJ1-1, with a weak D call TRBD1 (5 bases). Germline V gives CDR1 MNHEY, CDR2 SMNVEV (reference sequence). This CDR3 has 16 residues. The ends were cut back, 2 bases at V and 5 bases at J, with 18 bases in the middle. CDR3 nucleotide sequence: TGTGCCAGCAGTTTACGGGGGTTGGCAGGGTTGACTGAAGCTTTCTTT. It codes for CASSLRGLAGLTEAFF.

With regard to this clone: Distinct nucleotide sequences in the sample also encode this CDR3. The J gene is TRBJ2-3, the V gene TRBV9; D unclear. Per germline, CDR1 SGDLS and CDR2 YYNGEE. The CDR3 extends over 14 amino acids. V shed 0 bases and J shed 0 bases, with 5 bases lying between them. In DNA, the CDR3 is TGTGCCAGCAGCGTAGCGCAGAGCACAGATACGCAGTATTTT. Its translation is CASSVAQSTDTQYF.

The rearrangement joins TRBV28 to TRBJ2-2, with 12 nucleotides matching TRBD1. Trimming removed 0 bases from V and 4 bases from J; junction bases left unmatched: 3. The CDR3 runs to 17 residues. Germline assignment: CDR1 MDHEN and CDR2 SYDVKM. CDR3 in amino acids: CASSLWGQGARTGELFF. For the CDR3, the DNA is TGTGCCAGCAGTTTATGGGGACAGGGGGCGCGCACCGGGGAGCTGTTTTTT.

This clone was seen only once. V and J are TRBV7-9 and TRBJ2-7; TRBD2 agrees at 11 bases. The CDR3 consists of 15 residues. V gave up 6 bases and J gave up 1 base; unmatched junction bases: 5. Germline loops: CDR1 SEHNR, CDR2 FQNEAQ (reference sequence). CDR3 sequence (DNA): TGTGCCAGCAGAAGTAGGACTAGCGGGTCCTACGAGCAGTACTTC. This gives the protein CASRSRTSGSYEQYF.

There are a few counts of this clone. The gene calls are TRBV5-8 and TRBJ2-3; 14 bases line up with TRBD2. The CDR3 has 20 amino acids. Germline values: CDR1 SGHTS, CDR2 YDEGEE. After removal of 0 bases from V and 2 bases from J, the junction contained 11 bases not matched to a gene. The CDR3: CASSLVTRTSGGPYTDTQYF. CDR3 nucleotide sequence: TGTGCCAGCAGCTTGGTCACCCGGACTAGCGGGGGGCCATACACAGATACGCAGTATTTT.

The CDR3, as DNA: TGTGCCAGCAGCCCCGGACTAGCGGGAGAAGAGACCCAGTACTTC. It yields the protein CASSPGLAGEETQYF. The V and J genes are TRBV7-6 and TRBJ2-5, with 13 bases aligning to TRBD2. CDR1 SGHVS and CDR2 FNYEAQ come from the germline V gene. The trim removed 5 bases at V and 3 bases at J, leaving 3 bases unmatched. The CDR3 runs 15 residues. The variable domain in full, completed from reference TRBV7-6 and TRBJ2-5, reads GAGVSQSPRYKVTKRGQDVALRCDPISGHVSLYWYRQALGQGPEFLTYFNYEAQQDKSGLPNDRFSAERPEGSISTLTIQRTEQRDSAMYRCASSPGLAGEETQYFGPGTRLLVL.

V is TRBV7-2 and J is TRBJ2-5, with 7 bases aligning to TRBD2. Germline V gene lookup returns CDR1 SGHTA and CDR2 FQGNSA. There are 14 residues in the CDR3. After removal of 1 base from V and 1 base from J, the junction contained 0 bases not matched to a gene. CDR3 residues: CASSLGGGQETQYF. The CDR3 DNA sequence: TGTGCCAGCAGCTTAGGGGGGGGCCAAGAGACCCAGTACTTC.

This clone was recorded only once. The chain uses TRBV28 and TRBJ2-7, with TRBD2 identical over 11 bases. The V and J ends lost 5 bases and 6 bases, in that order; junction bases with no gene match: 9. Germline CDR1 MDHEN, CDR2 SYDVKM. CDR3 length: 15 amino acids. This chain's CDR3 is CASSPPQLAGGEQYF. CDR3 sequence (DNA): TGTGCCAGCAGTCCCCCCCAGCTAGCGGGAGGCGAGCAGTACTTC.

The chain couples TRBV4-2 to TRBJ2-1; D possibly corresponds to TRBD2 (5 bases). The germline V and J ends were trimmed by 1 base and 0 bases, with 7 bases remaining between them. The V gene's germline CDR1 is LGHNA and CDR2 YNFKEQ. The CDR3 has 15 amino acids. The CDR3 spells CASSQGTRSYNEQFF. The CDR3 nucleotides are TGTGCCAGCAGCCAAGGGACTCGCTCCTACAATGAGCAGTTCTTC.

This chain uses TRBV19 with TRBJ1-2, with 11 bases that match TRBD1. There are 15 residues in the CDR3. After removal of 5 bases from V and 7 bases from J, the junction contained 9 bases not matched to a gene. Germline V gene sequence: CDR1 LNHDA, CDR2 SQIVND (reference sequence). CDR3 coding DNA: TGTGCCAGTAGTTCTCGGACAGGGGGCGGTGGTGGCTACACCTTC. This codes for CASSSRTGGGGGYTF.

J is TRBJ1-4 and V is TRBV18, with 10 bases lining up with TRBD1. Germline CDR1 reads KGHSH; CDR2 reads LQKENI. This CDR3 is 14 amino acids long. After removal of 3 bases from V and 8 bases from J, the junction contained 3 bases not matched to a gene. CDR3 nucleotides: TGTGCCAGCTCACCGACAGGGGGCCGAGAAAAACTGTTTTTT. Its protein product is CASSPTGGREKLFF. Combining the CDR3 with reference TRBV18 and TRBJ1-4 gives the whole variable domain NAGVMQNPRHLVRRRGQEARLRCSPMKGHSHVYWYRQLPEEGLKFMVYLQKENIIDESGMPKERFSAEFPKEGPSILRIQQVVRGDSAAYFCASSPTGGREKLFFGSGTQLSVL.